Reported below is one T cell receptor beta chain. Its antigen is unknown. This entry is derived from a study of cytomegalovirus exposure and HLA in healthy donors. Study results and limitations: Sequence variants that were highly shared formed a cluster that was likely a sequencing artifact.

The PCR made use of 60 Vbeta and 13 Jbeta primers. The method was immunoSEQ multiplex PCR; TCRdb's version includes in-frame clones alone and lacks a portion of them. Of fewer than 200,000 clones in the sample, about 82% were seen once. The length of the CDR3 is 14 residues. After removal of 5 bases from V and 7 bases from J, the junction contained 8 bases not matched to a gene. Germline assignment: CDR1 MDHEN and CDR2 SYDVKM. V is TRBV28 and J is TRBJ1-5, with 7 positions matching TRBD1. The sequenced material came from PBMCs. The TCR sequence derives from a female donor in good health and CMV-seronegative. CDR3 amino acids: CASSRPGGLQPQHF. In DNA, the CDR3 is TGTGCCAGCAGTCGACCAGGGGGGTTACAGCCCCAGCATTTT. Looking up the rest from reference TRBV28 and TRBJ1-5 gives the full variable domain: DVKVTQSSRYLVKRTGEKVFLECVQDMDHENMFWYRQDPGLGLRLIYFSYDVKMKEKGDIPEGYSVSREKKERFSLILESASTNQTSMYLCASSRPGGLQPQHFGDGTRLSIL.